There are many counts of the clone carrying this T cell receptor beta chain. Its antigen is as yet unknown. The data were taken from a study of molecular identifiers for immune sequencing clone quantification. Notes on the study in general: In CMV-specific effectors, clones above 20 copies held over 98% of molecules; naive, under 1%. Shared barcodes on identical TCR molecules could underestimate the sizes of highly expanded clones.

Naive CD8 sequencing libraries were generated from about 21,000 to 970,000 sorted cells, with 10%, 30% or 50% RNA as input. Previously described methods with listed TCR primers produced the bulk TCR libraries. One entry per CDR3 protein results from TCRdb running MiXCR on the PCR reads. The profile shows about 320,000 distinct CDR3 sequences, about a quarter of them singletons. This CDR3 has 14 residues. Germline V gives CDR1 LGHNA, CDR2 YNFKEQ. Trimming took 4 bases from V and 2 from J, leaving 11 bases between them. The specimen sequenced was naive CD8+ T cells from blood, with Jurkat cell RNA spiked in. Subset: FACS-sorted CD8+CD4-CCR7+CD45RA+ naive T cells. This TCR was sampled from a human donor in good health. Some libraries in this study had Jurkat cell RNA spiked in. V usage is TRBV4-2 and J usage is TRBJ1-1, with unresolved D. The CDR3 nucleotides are TGTGCCAGCAGCCCTCTCCCGACCAACACTGAAGCTTTCTTT. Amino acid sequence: CASSPLPTNTEAFF.